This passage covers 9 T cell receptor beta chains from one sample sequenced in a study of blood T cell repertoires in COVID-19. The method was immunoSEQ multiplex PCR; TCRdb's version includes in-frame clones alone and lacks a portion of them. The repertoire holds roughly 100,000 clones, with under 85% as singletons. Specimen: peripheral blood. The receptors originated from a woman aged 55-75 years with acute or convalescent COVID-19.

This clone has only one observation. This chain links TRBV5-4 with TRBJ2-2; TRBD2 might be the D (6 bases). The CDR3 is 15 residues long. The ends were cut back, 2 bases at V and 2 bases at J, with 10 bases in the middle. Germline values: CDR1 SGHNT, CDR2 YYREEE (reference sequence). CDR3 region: CASSFGTLNTGELFF. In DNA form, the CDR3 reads TGTGCCAGCAGCTTCGGGACTCTAAACACCGGGGAGCTGTTTTTT.

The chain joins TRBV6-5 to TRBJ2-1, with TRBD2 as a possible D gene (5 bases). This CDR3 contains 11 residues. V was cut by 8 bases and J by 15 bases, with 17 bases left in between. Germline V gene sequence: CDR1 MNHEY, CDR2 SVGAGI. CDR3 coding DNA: TGTGCCAGCCTCGGGAACTTCCGCCGGTTCTTC. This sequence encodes CASLGNFRRFF.

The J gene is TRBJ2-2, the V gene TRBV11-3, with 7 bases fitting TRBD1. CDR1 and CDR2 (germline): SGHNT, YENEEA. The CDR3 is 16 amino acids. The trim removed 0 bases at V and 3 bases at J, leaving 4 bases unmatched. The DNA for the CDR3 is TGTGCCAGCAGCTTAGATGGGCAGGGGGACACCGGGGAGCTGTTTTTT. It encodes CASSLDGQGDTGELFF. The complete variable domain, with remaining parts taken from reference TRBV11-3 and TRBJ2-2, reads EAGVVQSPRYKIIEKKQPVAFWCNPISGHNTLYWYLQNLGQGPELLIRYENEEAVDDSQLPKDRFSAERLKGVDSTLKIQPAELGDSAVYLCASSLDGQGDTGELFFGEGSRLTVL.

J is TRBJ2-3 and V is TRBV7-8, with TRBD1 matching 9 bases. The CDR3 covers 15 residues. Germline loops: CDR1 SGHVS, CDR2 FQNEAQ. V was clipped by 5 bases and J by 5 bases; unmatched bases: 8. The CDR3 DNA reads TGTGCCAGCAGCGGTAGGACAGGGGAAGGAGATACGCAGTATTTT. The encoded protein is CASSGRTGEGDTQYF. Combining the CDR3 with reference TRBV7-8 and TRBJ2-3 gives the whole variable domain GAGVSQSPRYKVAKRGQDVALRCDPISGHVSLFWYQQALGQGPEFLTYFQNEAQLDKSGLPSDRFFAERPEGSVSTLKIQRTQQEDSAVYLCASSGRTGEGDTQYFGPGTRLTVL.

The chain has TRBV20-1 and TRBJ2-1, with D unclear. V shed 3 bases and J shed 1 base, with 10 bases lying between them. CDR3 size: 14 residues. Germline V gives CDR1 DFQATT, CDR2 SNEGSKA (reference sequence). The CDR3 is CSASRAISYNEQFF. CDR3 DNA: TGCAGTGCTAGTCGAGCGATTTCCTACAATGAGCAGTTCTTC.

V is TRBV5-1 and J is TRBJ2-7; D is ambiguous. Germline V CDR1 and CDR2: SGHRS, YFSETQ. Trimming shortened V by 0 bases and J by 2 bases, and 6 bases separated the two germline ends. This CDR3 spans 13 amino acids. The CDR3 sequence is CASSLVTPYEQYF. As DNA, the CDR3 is TGCGCCAGCAGCTTGGTGACACCCTACGAGCAGTACTTC.

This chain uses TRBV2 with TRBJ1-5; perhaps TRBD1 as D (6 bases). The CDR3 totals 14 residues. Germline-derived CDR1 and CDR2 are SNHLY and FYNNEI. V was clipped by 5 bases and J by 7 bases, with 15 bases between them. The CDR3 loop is CASSYTGSGQPQHF. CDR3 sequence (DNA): TGTGCCAGCAGTTACACAGGGTCGGGACAGCCCCAGCATTTT. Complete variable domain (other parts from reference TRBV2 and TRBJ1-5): EPEVTQTPSHQVTQMGQEVILRCVPISNHLYFYWYRQILGQKVEFLVSFYNNEISEKSEIFDDQFSVERPDGSNFTLKIRSTKLEDSAMYFCASSYTGSGQPQHFGDGTRLSIL.

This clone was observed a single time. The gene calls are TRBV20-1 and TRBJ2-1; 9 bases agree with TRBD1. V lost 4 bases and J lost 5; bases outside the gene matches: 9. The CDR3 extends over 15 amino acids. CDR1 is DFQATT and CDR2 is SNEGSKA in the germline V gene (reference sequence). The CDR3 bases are TGCAGTGCTATTGATACGGGACAGGGTAACAATGAGCAGTTCTTC. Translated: CSAIDTGQGNNEQFF.

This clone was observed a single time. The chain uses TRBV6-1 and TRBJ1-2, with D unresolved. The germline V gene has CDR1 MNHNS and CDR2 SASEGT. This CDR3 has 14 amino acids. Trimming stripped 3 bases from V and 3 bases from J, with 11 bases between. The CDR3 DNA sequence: TGTGCCAGCAGTGACCGCGGCAAAGACTATGGCTACACCTTC. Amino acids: CASSDRGKDYGYTF.